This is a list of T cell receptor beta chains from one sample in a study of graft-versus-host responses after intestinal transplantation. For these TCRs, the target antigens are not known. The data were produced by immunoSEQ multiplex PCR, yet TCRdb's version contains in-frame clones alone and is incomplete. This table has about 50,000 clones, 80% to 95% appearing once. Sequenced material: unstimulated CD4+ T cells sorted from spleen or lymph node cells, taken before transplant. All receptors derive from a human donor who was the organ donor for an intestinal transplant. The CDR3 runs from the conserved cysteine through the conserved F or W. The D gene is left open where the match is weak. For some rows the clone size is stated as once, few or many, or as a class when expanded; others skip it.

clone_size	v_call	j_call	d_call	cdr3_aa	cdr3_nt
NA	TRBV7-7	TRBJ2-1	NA	CASSLGAGSYNEQFF	TGTGCTAGCAGCTTAGGGGCAGGATCCTACAATGAGCAGTTCTTC
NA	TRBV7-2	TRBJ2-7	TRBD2	CASSLSGGSYEQYF	TGTGCCAGCAGCTTATCGGGAGGGTCCTACGAGCAGTACTTC
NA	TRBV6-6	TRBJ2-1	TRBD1	CASSRQGPENEQFF	TGTGCCAGCAGTCGACAGGGTCCGGAGAATGAGCAGTTCTTC
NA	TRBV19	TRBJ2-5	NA	CATQTAETQYF	TGTGCCACCCAGACTGCAGAGACCCAGTACTTC
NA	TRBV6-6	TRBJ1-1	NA	CASSYSTDMNTEAFF	TGTGCCAGCAGTTACTCCACAGACATGAACACTGAAGCTTTCTTT
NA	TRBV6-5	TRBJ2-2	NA	CASSYSTGPGELFF	TGTGCCAGCAGTTACTCGACAGGTCCCGGGGAGCTGTTTTTT
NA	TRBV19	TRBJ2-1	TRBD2	CASSIAAGSHEQFF	TGTGCCAGTAGTATAGCAGCGGGAAGTCATGAGCAGTTCTTC
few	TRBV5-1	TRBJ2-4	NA	CASSLDRAKNIQYF	TGCGCCAGCAGCTTGGACAGGGCCAAAAACATTCAGTACTTC
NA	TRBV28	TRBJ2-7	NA	CASSLELVVHEQYF	TGTGCCAGCAGTTTAGAACTAGTAGTCCACGAGCAGTACTTC
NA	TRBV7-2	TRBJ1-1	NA	CASSRQTNTEAFF	TGTGCCAGCAGTCGACAGACGAACACTGAAGCTTTCTTT
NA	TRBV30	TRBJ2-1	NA	CAWLRLSSYNEQFF	TGTGCCTGGCTTAGACTGAGCTCCTACAATGAGCAGTTCTTC
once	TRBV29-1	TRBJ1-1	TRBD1	CSVGGSGTAAQALF	TGCAGCGTCGGGGGATCCGGGACAGCCGCTCAAGCTCTCTTT
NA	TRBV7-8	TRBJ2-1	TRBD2	CASRDLLAEKTYNEQFF	TGTGCCAGCAGGGATCTACTAGCGGAGAAAACCTACAATGAGCAGTTCTTC
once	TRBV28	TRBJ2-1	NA	CASRLTRAYNEQFF	TGTGCCAGCAGGTTGACTAGGGCCTACAATGAGCAGTTCTTC
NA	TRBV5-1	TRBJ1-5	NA	CASSLHYSDQPQHF	TGCGCCAGCAGCTTGCACTACAGTGATCAGCCCCAGCATTTT
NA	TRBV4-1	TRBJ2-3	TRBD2	CASSPGLPATDTQYF	TGCGCCAGCAGCCCGGGACTACCAGCCACAGATACGCAGTATTTT
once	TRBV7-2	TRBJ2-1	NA	CASSLARGGQQFF	TGTGCCAGCAGCTTAGCGCGAGGAGGGCAACAGTTCTTC
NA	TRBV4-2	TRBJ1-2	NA	CASSQDLTEFYGYTF	TGTGCCAGCAGCCAAGATTTGACAGAATTCTATGGCTACACCTTC
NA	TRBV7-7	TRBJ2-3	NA	CASSSPGDTQYF	TGTGCCAGCAGCTCCCCGGGAGATACGCAGTATTTT
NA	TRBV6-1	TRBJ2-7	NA	CASSEDPEIRWSRYF	TGTGCCAGCAGTGAAGACCCCGAAATTCGGTGGTCTCGGTACTTC
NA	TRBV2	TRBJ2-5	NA	CASSKGQGKMETQYF	TGTGCCAGCAGTAAGGGGCAGGGGAAAATGGAGACCCAGTACTTC
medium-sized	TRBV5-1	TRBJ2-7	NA	CASSLEAGDAYEQYF	TGCGCCAGCAGCTTGGAAGCAGGGGATGCCTACGAGCAGTACTTC
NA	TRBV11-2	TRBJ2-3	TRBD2	CASSPNSAGGLDTQYF	TGTGCCAGCAGTCCGAATTCCGCGGGAGGATTGGATACGCAGTATTTT
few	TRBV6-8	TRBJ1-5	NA	CARGGEGRYSNQPQHF	TGTGCCAGGGGGGGGGAGGGGAGGTATAGCAATCAGCCCCAGCATTTT
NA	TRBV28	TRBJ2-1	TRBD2	CASKTLAGGPLSYNEQFF	TGTGCCAGCAAGACTCTAGCGGGAGGGCCACTATCCTACAATGAGCAGTTCTTC
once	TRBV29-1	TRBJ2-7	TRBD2	CSAGLAGISSYEQYF	TGCAGCGCCGGACTAGCGGGAATCAGCTCCTACGAGCAGTACTTC
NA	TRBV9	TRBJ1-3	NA	CASSVALRARPGGNTIYF	TGTGCCAGCAGCGTAGCTTTGAGGGCGCGCCCGGGGGGAAACACCATATATTTT
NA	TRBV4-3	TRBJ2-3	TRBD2	CASGLAATDTQYF	TGCGCCAGCGGACTAGCGGCAACAGATACGCAGTATTTT
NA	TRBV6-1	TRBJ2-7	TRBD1	CASSELPTGGSYEQYF	TGTGCCAGCAGTGAACTTCCGACAGGGGGTAGCTACGAGCAGTACTTC
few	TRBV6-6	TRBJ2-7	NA	CASSQKGYEQYF	TGTGCCAGCAGCCAGAAAGGGTACGAGCAGTACTTC
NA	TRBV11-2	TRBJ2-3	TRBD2	CASSFGGGINTDTQYF	TGTGCCAGCAGCTTCGGGGGGGGTATCAATACAGATACGCAGTATTTT
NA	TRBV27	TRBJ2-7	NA	CASSFIREFPKTPLYEQYF	TGTGCCAGCAGTTTCATCAGGGAATTCCCTAAGACCCCCTTGTACGAGCAGTACTTC
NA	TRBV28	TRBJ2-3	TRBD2	CASNPLAGGYTDTQYF	TGTGCCAGCAACCCCCTTGCGGGAGGCTACACAGATACGCAGTATTTT
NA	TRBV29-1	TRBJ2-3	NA	CSVAWDPTDTQYF	TGCAGCGTGGCCTGGGACCCCACAGATACGCAGTATTTT
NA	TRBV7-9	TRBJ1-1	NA	CASSLVHTEAFF	TGTGCCAGCAGCTTAGTCCACACTGAAGCTTTCTTT
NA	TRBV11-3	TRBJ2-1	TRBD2	CASSLAGTSGCPPYNEQFF	TGTGCCAGCAGCTTAGCCGGGACTAGCGGGTGCCCCCCCTACAATGAGCAGTTCTTC
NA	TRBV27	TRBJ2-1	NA	CASSRWGSRVDNEQFF	TGTGCCAGCAGTCGGTGGGGGAGCAGGGTCGACAATGAGCAGTTCTTC
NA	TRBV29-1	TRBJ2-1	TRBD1	CSVRDRGGYNEQFF	TGCAGCGTTCGGGACAGGGGAGGCTACAATGAGCAGTTCTTC
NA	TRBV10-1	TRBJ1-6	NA	CASTRERNSPLHF	TGCGCCAGCACTCGGGAAAGGAATTCACCCCTCCACTTT
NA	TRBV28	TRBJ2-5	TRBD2	CASSSPSGRGKETQYF	TGTGCCAGCAGTTCACCTAGCGGGAGAGGGAAAGAGACCCAGTACTTC
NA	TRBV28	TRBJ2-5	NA	CASSGPGAWETQYF	TGTGCCAGCAGTGGACCGGGCGCATGGGAGACCCAGTACTTC
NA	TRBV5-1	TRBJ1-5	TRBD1	CASSRQGLNQPQHF	TGCGCCAGCAGCCGACAGGGCCTTAATCAGCCCCAGCATTTT
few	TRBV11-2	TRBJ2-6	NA	CASSFGPHTGANVLTF	TGTGCCAGCAGCTTTGGTCCGCATACTGGGGCCAACGTCCTGACTTTC
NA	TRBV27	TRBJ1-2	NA	CASSLSRANYGYTF	TGTGCCAGCAGTTTATCCAGGGCTAACTATGGCTACACCTTC
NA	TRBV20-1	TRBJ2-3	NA	CSARGVDTQYF	TGCAGTGCTAGAGGGGTAGATACGCAGTATTTT
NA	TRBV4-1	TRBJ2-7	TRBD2	CASSRTSGSYEQYF	TGCGCCAGCAGCCGGACTAGCGGGAGTTACGAGCAGTACTTC
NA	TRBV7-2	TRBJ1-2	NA	CASSPDSYGYTF	TGTGCCAGCAGCCCCGACAGCTATGGCTACACCTTC
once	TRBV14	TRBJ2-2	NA	CASSQALTGELFF	TGTGCCAGCAGCCAAGCGCTTACCGGGGAGCTGTTTTTT
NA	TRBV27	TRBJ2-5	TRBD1	CASSRGQGWKTQYF	TGTGCCAGCAGTCGCGGACAGGGGTGGAAGACCCAGTACTTC
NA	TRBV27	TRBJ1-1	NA	CASSFRPWKDLMNTEAFF	TGTGCCAGCAGTTTTCGGCCATGGAAAGATCTCATGAACACTGAAGCTTTCTTT
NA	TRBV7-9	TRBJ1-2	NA	CASSPYRDGYTF	TGTGCCAGCAGCCCGTACAGGGATGGCTACACCTTC
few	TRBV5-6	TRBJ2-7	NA	CASSLEQGGDEQYF	TGTGCCAGCAGCTTGGAACAGGGGGGGGACGAGCAGTACTTC
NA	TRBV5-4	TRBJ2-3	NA	CASSLGGSYTDTQYF	TGTGCCAGCAGCTTGGGAGGGAGCTACACAGATACGCAGTATTTT
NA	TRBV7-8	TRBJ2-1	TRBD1	CASSYRPRGYNEQFF	TGTGCCAGCAGCTATAGACCCAGGGGGTACAATGAGCAGTTCTTC